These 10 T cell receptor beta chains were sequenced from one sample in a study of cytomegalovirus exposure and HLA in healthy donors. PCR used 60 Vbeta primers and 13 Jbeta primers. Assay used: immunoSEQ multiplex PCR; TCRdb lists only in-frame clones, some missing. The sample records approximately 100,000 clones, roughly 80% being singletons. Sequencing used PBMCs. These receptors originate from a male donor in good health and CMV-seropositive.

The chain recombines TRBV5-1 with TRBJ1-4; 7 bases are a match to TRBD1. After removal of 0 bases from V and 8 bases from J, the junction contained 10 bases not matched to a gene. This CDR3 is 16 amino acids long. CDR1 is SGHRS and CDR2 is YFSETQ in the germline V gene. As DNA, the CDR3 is TGCGCCAGCAGCTTGGAACCGTCACAGGGGACCGAAAAACTGTTTTTT. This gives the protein CASSLEPSQGTEKLFF.

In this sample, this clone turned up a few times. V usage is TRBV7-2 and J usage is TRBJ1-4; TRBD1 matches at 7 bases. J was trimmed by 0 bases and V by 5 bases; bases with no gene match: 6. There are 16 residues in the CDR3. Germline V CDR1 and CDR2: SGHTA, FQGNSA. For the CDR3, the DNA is TGTGCCAGCAGCCCAGACAGGGAAGCAACTAATGAAAAACTGTTTTTT. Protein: CASSPDREATNEKLFF.

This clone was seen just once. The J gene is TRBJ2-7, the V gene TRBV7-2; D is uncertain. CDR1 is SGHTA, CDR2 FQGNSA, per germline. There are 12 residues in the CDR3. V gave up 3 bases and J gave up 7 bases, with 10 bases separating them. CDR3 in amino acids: CASSFGRKEQYF. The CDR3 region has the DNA TGTGCCAGCAGCTTTGGCAGGAAGGAGCAGTACTTC.

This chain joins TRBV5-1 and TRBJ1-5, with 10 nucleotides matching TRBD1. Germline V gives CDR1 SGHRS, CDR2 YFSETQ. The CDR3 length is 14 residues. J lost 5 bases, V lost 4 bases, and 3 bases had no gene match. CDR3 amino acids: CASSPTGGHQPQHF. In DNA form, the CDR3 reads TGCGCCAGCAGCCCGACAGGGGGCCATCAGCCCCAGCATTTT.

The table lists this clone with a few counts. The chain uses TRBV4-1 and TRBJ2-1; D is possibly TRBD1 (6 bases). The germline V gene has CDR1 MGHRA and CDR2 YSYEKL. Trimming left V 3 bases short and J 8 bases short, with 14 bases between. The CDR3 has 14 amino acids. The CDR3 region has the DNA TGCGCCAGCAGCCAGCTTACAGGGAGCGATGAGCAGTTCTTC. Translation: CASSQLTGSDEQFF.

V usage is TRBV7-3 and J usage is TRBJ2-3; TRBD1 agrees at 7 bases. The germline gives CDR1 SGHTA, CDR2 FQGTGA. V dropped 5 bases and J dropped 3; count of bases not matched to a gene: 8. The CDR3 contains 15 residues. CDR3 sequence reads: CASSPDRDKTDTQYF. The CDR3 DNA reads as TGTGCCAGCAGCCCCGACAGGGACAAAACAGATACGCAGTATTTT.

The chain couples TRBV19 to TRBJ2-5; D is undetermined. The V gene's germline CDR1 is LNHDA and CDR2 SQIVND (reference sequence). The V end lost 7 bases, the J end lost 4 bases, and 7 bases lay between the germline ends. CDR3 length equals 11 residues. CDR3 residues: CASTTGETQYF. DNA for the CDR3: TGTGCCAGTACCACCGGAGAGACCCAGTACTTC.

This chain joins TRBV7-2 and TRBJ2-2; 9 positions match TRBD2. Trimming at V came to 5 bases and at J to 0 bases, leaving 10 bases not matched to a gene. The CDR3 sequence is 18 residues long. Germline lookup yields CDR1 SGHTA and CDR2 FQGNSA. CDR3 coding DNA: TGTGCCAGCAGCCCGAGCGGGGGGTTAAACGCGAACACCGGGGAGCTGTTTTTT. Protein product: CASSPSGGLNANTGELFF.

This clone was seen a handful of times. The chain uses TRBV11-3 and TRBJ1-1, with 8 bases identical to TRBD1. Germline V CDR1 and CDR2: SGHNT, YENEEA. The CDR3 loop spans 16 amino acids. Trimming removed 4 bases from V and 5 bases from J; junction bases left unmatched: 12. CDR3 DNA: TGTGCCAGCAGCTCAGACAACGACAGGGGAAGAACTGAAGCTTTCTTT. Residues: CASSSDNDRGRTEAFF.

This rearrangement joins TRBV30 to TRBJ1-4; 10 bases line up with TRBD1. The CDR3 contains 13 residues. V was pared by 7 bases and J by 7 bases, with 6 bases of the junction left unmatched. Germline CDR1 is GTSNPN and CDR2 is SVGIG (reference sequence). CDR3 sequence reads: CAFRGTGVEKLFF. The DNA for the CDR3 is TGTGCCTTCCGGGGGACAGGGGTTGAAAAACTGTTTTTT.